This T cell receptor beta chain was recorded in a study of blood T cells in healthy people across ages. The wider study: About one barcoded beta molecule was captured per two T cells (by template switching).

The CDR3 totals 17 residues. The count of this clonotype is one. The use of a sample-barcoded 5' primer and a J-beta primer mix characterized a second PCR of roughly 7 to 11 cycles. MiXCR was run by TCRdb on the 5' RACE reads, yielding one entry per CDR3 protein. The table lists about 1.8 million distinct CDR3 sequences, about 49% of them singletons. The sample consisted of blood. This receptor was obtained from a woman in her 40s in good health. The chain carries TRBV21-1 and TRBJ2-7; TRBD1 is the table's D call, not checked against the DNA. TRBV21-1 has pseudogene status. This chain's CDR3 is CASSKFGQGVSSYEQYF. The CDR3 DNA sequence: TGTGCCAGCAGCAAATTTGGACAGGGGGTCAGCTCCTACGAGCAGTACTTC.